This T cell receptor (beta chain) emerged from a study of technical replicates of blood from a handful of donors. TCRdb's copy holds only in-frame clones and misses some; the assay was immunoSEQ multiplex PCR. The sample has fewer than 100,000 clones; around 89% are singletons. Source material: T cells isolated from PBMCs. This clonotype was sampled from a human donor in good health.

The CDR3 bases are TGCGCCAGCAGCTTGGAGGCAAGCGGGGGATTATCCGAGAACAATGAGCAGTTCTTC. Translated, it gives CASSLEASGGLSENNEQFF. The rearrangement links TRBV5-1 to TRBJ2-1, with 8 bases fitting TRBD2. Trimming took 0 bases from V and 5 from J; bases not matched to a gene: 16. CDR3 length equals 19 residues. Per germline, CDR1 SGHRS and CDR2 YFSETQ. The complete variable domain, with remaining parts taken from reference TRBV5-1 and TRBJ2-1, reads KAGVTQTPRYLIKTRGQQVTLSCSPISGHRSVSWYQQTPGQGLQFLFEYFSETQRNKGNFPGRFSGRQFSNSRSEMNVSTLELGDSALYLCASSLEASGGLSENNEQFFGPGTRLTVL.